These 12 T cell receptor beta chains were all obtained from the same sample, sequenced in a study of cytomegalovirus exposure and HLA in healthy donors. A multiplex PCR was run with 60 Vbeta primers and 13 Jbeta primers. The table came from immunoSEQ multiplex PCR; TCRdb's copy has only in-frame clones and leaves some out. This repertoire shows 250,000 to 350,000 clones, roughly 80% found once; its top ten account for 0.3% to 0.35%. Sequencing used PBMCs. The receptors were gathered from a girl aged 2-15 years in good health and CMV-seronegative.

V gene TRBV30 combines with J gene TRBJ2-4; TRBD2 aligns across 10 bases. With 4 bases clipped from V and 2 bases from J, the junction kept 14 bases outside the gene matches. CDR3 length: 18 amino acids. Germline CDR1 reads GTSNPN; CDR2 reads SVGIG (reference sequence). Written as DNA, the CDR3 is TGTGCCTGGACCGGTATCCTGCCTAGCGGGAGAACCAAAAACATTCAGTACTTC. Protein product: CAWTGILPSGRTKNIQYF.

The chain employs TRBV9 and TRBJ1-1, with D uncertain. Germline CDR1 and CDR2: SGDLS and YYNGEE. V lost 4 bases and J 1 base, leaving 8 bases between the germline ends. This CDR3 is built from 13 residues. The CDR3 loop is CASSSLRNTEAFF. DNA of the CDR3: TGTGCCAGCAGCTCTCTCAGGAACACTGAAGCTTTCTTT.

This clone has a single count. The chain employs TRBV2 and TRBJ1-1, with unresolved D. Trimming removed 4 bases at V and 0 bases at J, with 6 bases between. Germline V lookup: CDR1 SNHLY, CDR2 FYNNEI. The CDR3 has 13 amino acids. CDR3 in amino acids: CASSGDMNTEAFF. The CDR3 nucleotides are TGTGCCAGCAGTGGAGACATGAACACTGAAGCTTTCTTT.

The J gene is TRBJ1-1, the V gene TRBV2; 7 bases line up with TRBD1. The trim removed 2 bases at V and 8 bases at J, leaving 8 bases unmatched. The CDR3 spans 14 residues. CDR1 SNHLY and CDR2 FYNNEI come from the germline V gene. CDR3 nucleotides: TGTGCCAGCAGTGAAAGCGTGGACAGGCACGAAGCTTTCTTT. Protein sequence: CASSESVDRHEAFF.

DNA of the CDR3: TGTGCCAGCAGTTACTCCGGGACTCGCTCTGGAAACACCATATATTTT. Encoded protein: CASSYSGTRSGNTIYF. The chain couples TRBV6-5 to TRBJ1-3, with D perhaps matching TRBD1 (5 bases). Per the germline V gene, CDR1 is MNHEY and CDR2 is SVGAGI. The V and J ends lost 0 bases and 0 bases respectively, with 9 bases between them. CDR3 length: 16 residues.

This chain connects TRBV9 to TRBJ2-5, with D possibly TRBD2 on 6 matching bases. The CDR3 consists of 17 residues. CDR1 is SGDLS and CDR2 is YYNGEE in the germline V gene. The V gene lost 0 bases and the J gene lost 5 bases, with 20 bases spanning the gap. CDR3 sequence: CASSVESGWGGWETQYF. Written as DNA, the CDR3 is TGTGCCAGCAGCGTAGAGAGCGGGTGGGGCGGCTGGGAGACCCAGTACTTC.

The chain uses TRBV7-2 and TRBJ2-7, with D perhaps matching TRBD2 (6 bases). Germline assignment: CDR1 SGHTA and CDR2 FQGNSA. V gave up 5 bases and J gave up 2 bases, with 25 bases separating them. CDR3 size: 18 residues. Here the CDR3 reads CASSLRSGTGVNPYEQYF. For the CDR3, the DNA is TGTGCCAGCAGCCTACGATCTGGGACGGGAGTAAATCCCTACGAGCAGTACTTC.

The chain combines TRBV19 with TRBJ2-7; perhaps TRBD1 as D (5 bases). The CDR3 totals 14 residues. The V end was cut by 2 bases, the J end by 0 bases, with 8 bases between. Germline CDR1 LNHDA, CDR2 SQIVND (reference sequence). DNA for the CDR3: TGTGCCAGTAGTATACGGACACCCTCCTACGAGCAGTACTTC. It specifies CASSIRTPSYEQYF.

The genes are TRBV19 and TRBJ1-4; the match to TRBD1 covers 7 bases. Germline CDR1 LNHDA, CDR2 SQIVND (reference sequence). The CDR3 is 15 residues long. After removal of 5 bases from V and 3 bases from J, the junction contained 6 bases not matched to a gene. The CDR3 nucleotides read TGTGCCAGTAGTCTACAGGGGTGGGCTAATGAAAAACTGTTTTTT. Translated: CASSLQGWANEKLFF. The full variable domain, its missing parts supplied by reference TRBV19 and TRBJ1-4, is DGGITQSPKYLFRKEGQNVTLSCEQNLNHDAMYWYRQDPGQGLRLIYYSQIVNDFQKGDIAEGYSVSREKKESFPLTVTSAQKNPTAFYLCASSLQGWANEKLFFGSGTQLSVL.

V is TRBV6-6 and J is TRBJ1-3; D call uncertain. Germline lookup yields CDR1 MNHNY and CDR2 SVGAGI (reference sequence). The CDR3 loop spans 14 amino acids. V lost 0 bases and J 7 bases, leaving 10 bases between the germline ends. CDR3 sequence: CASSYSMAGNTIYF. Written as DNA, the CDR3 is TGTGCCAGCAGTTACTCGATGGCCGGGAACACCATATATTTT.

CDR3 residues: CASGQGERGNTIYF. The CDR3, as DNA: TGTGCCAGCGGACAGGGGGAGCGGGGAAACACCATATATTTT. The rearrangement uses TRBV6-6 and TRBJ1-3; 10 bases agree with TRBD1. This CDR3 has 14 amino acids. In germline, CDR1 is MNHNY, CDR2 SVGAGI (reference sequence). J lost 4 bases, V lost 8 bases, and 5 bases had no gene match.

The chain links TRBV10-3 to TRBJ1-1; TRBD1 is a possible D gene (5 bases). V gave up 8 bases and J gave up 5 bases, with 15 bases separating them. CDR1 and CDR2 from the germline V gene are ENHRY and SYGVKD. This CDR3 spans 13 amino acids. CDR3 region: CAISQGINTEAFF. CDR3 DNA: TGTGCCATCTCTCAGGGTATCAATACTGAAGCTTTCTTT.